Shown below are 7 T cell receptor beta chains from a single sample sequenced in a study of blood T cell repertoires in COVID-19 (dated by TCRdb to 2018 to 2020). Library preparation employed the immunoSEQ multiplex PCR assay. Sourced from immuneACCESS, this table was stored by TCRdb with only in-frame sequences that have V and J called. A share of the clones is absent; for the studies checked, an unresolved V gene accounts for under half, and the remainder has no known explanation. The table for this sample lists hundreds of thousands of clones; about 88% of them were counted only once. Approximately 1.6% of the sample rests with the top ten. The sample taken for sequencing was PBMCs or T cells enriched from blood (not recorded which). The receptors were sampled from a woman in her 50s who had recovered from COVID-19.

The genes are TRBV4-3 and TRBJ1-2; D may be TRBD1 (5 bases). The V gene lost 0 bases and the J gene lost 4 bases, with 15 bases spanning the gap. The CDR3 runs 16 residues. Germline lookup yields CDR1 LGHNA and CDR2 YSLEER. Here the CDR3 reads CASSQDPAGPIYGYTF. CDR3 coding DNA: TGCGCCAGCAGCCAAGACCCAGCGGGACCTATCTATGGCTACACCTTC.

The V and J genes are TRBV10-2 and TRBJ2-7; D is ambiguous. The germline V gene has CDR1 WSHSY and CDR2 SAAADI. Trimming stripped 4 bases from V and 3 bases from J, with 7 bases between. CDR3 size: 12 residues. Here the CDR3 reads CASSVQNYEQYF. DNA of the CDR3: TGCGCCAGCAGTGTTCAAAACTACGAGCAGTACTTC.

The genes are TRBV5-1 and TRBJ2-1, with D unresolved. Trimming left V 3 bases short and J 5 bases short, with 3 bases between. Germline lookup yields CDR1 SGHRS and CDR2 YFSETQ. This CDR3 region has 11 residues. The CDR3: CASSSNNEQFF. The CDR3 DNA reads TGCGCCAGCAGCTCAAACAATGAGCAGTTCTTC.

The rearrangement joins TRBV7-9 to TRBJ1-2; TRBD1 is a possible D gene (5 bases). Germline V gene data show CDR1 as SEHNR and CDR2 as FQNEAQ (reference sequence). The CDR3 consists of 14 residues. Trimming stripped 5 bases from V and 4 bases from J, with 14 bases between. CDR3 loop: CASSVQGRIYGYTF. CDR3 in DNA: TGTGCCAGCAGCGTCCAGGGAAGGATCTATGGCTACACCTTC.

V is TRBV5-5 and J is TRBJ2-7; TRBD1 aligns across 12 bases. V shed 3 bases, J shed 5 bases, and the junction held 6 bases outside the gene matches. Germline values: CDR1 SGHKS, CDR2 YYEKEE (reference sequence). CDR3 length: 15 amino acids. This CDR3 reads CASSYRDRGLNEQYF. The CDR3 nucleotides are TGTGCCAGCAGCTACCGGGACAGGGGGCTGAACGAGCAGTACTTC.

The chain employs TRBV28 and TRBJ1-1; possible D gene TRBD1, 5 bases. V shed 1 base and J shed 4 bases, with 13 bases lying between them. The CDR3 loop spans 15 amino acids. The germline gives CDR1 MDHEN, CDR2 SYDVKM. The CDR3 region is CASSLFGGSSTEAFF. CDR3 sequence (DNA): TGTGCCAGCAGTTTATTCGGGGGGTCTAGCACTGAAGCTTTCTTT. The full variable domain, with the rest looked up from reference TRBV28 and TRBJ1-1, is DVKVTQSSRYLVKRTGEKVFLECVQDMDHENMFWYRQDPGLGLRLIYFSYDVKMKEKGDIPEGYSVSREKKERFSLILESASTNQTSMYLCASSLFGGSSTEAFFGQGTRLTVV.

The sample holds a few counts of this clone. The CDR3 here is CASSLEGQSNTGELFF. The DNA of the CDR3 is TGCGCCAGCAGCTTGGAGGGACAATCGAACACCGGGGAGCTGTTTTTT. The rearrangement links TRBV5-1 to TRBJ2-2, with D possibly matching TRBD1 (6 bases). The CDR3 length is 16 residues. V gave up 0 bases and J gave up 0 bases, with 9 bases separating them. Germline CDR1 is SGHRS and CDR2 is YFSETQ.